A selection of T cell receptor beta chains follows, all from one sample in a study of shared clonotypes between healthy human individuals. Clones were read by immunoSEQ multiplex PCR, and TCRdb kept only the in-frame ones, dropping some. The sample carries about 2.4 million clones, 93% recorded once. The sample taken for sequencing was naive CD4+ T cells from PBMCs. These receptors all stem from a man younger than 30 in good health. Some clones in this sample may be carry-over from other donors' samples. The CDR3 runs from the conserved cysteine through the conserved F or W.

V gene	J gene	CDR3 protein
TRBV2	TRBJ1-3	CASEQVLAGNTIYF
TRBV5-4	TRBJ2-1	CASSRRESGGNEQFF
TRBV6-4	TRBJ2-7	CARRSLSRRTSYEQYF
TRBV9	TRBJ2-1	CASSVEPGAAYNEQFF
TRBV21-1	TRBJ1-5	CASSETGTGVGGNQPQHF
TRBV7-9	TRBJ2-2	CASSQTNTGELFF
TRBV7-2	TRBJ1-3	CASRSGRSGNTIYF
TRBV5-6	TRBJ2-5	CASSRSAGGETQYF
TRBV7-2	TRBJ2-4	CASSLDSPGLAGNIQYF
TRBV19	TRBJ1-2	CASSIRTGDGYTF
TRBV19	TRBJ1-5	CASSIYGGGVGNQPQHF
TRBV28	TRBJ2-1	CASRTPSTTRGVYNEQFF
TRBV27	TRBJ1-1	CASSLTGYKTEAFF
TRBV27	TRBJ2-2	CASSLSGGTGELFF
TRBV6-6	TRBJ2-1	CASSYSMFSGYNEQFF
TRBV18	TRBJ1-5	CASSPGANQPQHF
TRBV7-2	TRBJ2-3	CASSGNLRGLGTDTQYF
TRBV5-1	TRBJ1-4	CASSLDAATNEKLFF
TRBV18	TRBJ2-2	CASSSLWTSGRAGERTGELFF
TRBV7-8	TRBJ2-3	CASSLEGVDTQYF
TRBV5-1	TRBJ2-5	CASSLDRQETQYF
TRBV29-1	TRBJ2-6	CSVVVVAGANVLTF
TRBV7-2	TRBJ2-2	CASSLRSAGSDTGELFF
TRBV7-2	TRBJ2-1	CASSIRTGGMQFF
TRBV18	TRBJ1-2	CASSPPSSGNYGYTF
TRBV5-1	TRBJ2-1	CASSPMGLAEGSSYNEQFF
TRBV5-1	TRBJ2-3	CASSPGQSKTDTQYF
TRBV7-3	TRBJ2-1	CASSELAGALREQFF
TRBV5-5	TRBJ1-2	CASSSSPDRANRVYTF
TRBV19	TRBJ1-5	CASGSAGSGQPQHF
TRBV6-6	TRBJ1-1	CASSYPFVF